Each of the 26 T cell receptor beta chains below was sequenced from the same sample in a study of human T cells and chemical hapten exposure. Time point meaning: patch test 1, 2 weeks after DPC sensitization. Treatment of the sample: therapeutic diphenylcyclopropenone sensitization with weekly scalp DPC. TCRdb used MiXCR to reprocess the RACE reads, holding one entry per CDR3 protein. This sample has about 120,000 distinct CDR3 sequences, with roughly 13% found just once. The sequencing used whole blood, collected in connection with sensitization to the hapten diphenylcyclopropenone (DPC). The origin of the receptors is a young man with alopecia areata. Some clones in this sample may be carry-over from other donors' samples.

A few counts support this clonotype. V and J are TRBV6-2 or TRBV6-3 and TRBJ1-5, with D hard to call. The CDR3 has 16 residues. With 5 bases removed from V and 2 bases from J, the gap between germline ends came to 16 bases. Germline V gene data show CDR1 as MNHEY and CDR2 as SVGEGT. CDR3 region: CASSRSWEAGNQPQHF. Written as DNA, the CDR3 is TGTGCCAGCAGTCGATCGTGGGAAGCGGGCAATCAGCCCCAGCATTTT.

The V call is TRBV6-6, the J call TRBJ2-5; 8 positions match TRBD1. Trimming removed 9 bases from V and 5 bases from J; junction bases left unmatched: 17. Germline CDR1 and CDR2: MNHNY and SVGAGI (reference sequence). The CDR3 runs 16 residues. CDR3 DNA sequence: TGTGCCAGTACCCACGGAACGAGACAGGGGTTTGAGACCCAGTACTTC. It codes for CASTHGTRQGFETQYF.

V usage is TRBV7-2 and J usage is TRBJ2-3, with 9 bases identical to TRBD1. Germline lookup yields CDR1 SGHTA and CDR2 FQGNSA. V dropped 5 bases and J dropped 3; count of bases not matched to a gene: 12. The CDR3 has 17 residues. DNA for the CDR3: TGTGCCAGCAGCAGAGGGACAGGGATGGGGGTAACAGATACGCAGTATTTT. Amino acid sequence: CASSRGTGMGVTDTQYF. Full variable domain (outside the CDR3, taken from reference TRBV7-2 and TRBJ2-3): GAGVSQSPSNKVTEKGKDVELRCDPISGHTALYWYRQSLGQGLEFLIYFQGNSAPDKSGLPSDRFSAERTGGSVSTLTIQRTQQEDSAVYLCASSRGTGMGVTDTQYFGPGTRLTVL.

This clonotype was seen at least ten times. The chain has TRBV6-6 and TRBJ1-4; D is unclear. CDR3 length: 14 residues. V was trimmed by 6 bases and J by 6 bases, leaving 14 bases between them. Germline CDR1 and CDR2: MNHNY and SVGAGI (reference sequence). The DNA of the CDR3 is TGTGCCAGCAGCCCCGAAGGGAGCCATGAAAAACTGTTTTTT. Amino acids: CASSPEGSHEKLFF.

The CDR3 DNA is TGTGCCAGCAGTTACGTGGCTAGCGATTCCTACGAGCAGTACGTC. It is translated as CASSYVASDSYEQYV. The V call is TRBV6-2 or TRBV6-3, the J call TRBJ2-7, with TRBD2 as a possible D gene (6 bases). This CDR3 has 15 residues. Germline-derived CDR1 and CDR2 are MNHEY and SVGEGT. Trimming left V 2 bases short and J 1 base short, with 12 bases between.

This clonotype was detected a few times. This chain links TRBV20-1 with TRBJ1-1; tentatively, D is TRBD1 (5 bases). There are 14 residues in the CDR3. Trimming cost V 0 bases and J 4 bases, with 12 bases left between them. Germline CDR1 reads DFQATT; CDR2 reads SNEGSKA (reference sequence). For the CDR3, the DNA is TGCAGTGCTAGAGATTTCGGGGGAGGCACTGAAGCTTTCTTT. Translated, it gives CSARDFGGGTEAFF.

This clonotype was counted only a few times. The CDR3, as DNA: TGTGCCAGCAGCTTGGGACCGTTCTATGGCTACACCTTC. It codes for CASSLGPFYGYTF. The V gene is TRBV7-2, the J gene TRBJ1-2, with D maybe TRBD1 (5 bases). V lost 3 bases, J lost 4 bases, and 9 bases lay in between. The germline gives CDR1 SGHTA, CDR2 FQGNSA. CDR3 size: 13 residues. The full variable domain, its missing parts supplied by reference TRBV7-2 and TRBJ1-2, is GAGVSQSPSNKVTEKGKDVELRCDPISGHTALYWYRQSLGQGLEFLIYFQGNSAPDKSGLPSDRFSAERTGGSVSTLTIQRTQQEDSAVYLCASSLGPFYGYTFGSGTRLTVV.

This clonotype has just a few counts. J is TRBJ2-1 and V is TRBV6-4; tentatively, D is TRBD1 or TRBD2 (5 bases each). Germline V CDR1 and CDR2: MRHNA, SNTAGT. The ends were cut back, 3 bases at V and 5 bases at J, with 11 bases in the middle. The length of the CDR3 is 14 residues. DNA of the CDR3: TGTGCCAGCAGTGAAGGGACGGACCACAATGAGCAGTTCTTC. It is translated as CASSEGTDHNEQFF.

This clonotype has just a few counts. This chain connects TRBV11-2 to TRBJ2-7, with TRBD2 as a possible D gene (6 bases). Germline V CDR1 and CDR2: SGHAT, FQNNGV. With 5 bases removed from V and 5 bases from J, the gap between germline ends came to 16 bases. This CDR3 spans 14 amino acids. The chain's CDR3 is CASSRFIGGDEQYF. The CDR3 DNA sequence: TGTGCCAGCAGCCGCTTCATAGGAGGGGACGAGCAGTACTTC.

This clonotype was seen a handful of times. The chain joins TRBV6-2 or TRBV6-3 to TRBJ1-1; 9 bases line up with TRBD1. V was pared by 8 bases and J by 6 bases, with 13 bases of the junction left unmatched. This CDR3 is 15 amino acids long. Germline CDR1 and CDR2: MNHEY and SVGEGT. In DNA form, the CDR3 reads TGTGCCAGCGCCTACTCAGGGACAGGGTCCCCTGAAGCTTTCTTT. Encoded protein: CASAYSGTGSPEAFF.

The V and J genes are TRBV11-2 and TRBJ2-7; D not resolved. The CDR3 spans 12 residues. V was clipped by 5 bases and J by 6 bases, with 11 bases between them. The germline CDR1 and CDR2 sequences are SGHAT and FQNNGV. CDR3 residues: CASSQTRGEQYF. As DNA, the CDR3 is TGTGCCAGCAGCCAGACGCGTGGCGAGCAGTACTTC.

This clonotype appeared a few times. The chain couples TRBV12-3 or TRBV12-4 to TRBJ2-1, with 12 bases aligning to TRBD2. This CDR3 has 14 amino acids. J lost 5 bases, V lost 10 bases, and 6 bases had no gene match. The CDR3 nucleotides are TGTGCCATCCAGACTAGCGGGAGCAACAATGAGCAGTTCTTC. This encodes CAIQTSGSNNEQFF.

This clonotype came up a few times. The genes are TRBV9 and TRBJ2-3; no firm D call. Trimming removed 3 bases at V and 4 bases at J, with 18 bases between. The germline V gene encodes CDR1 SGDLS and CDR2 YYNGEE. The CDR3 is 16 amino acids. The CDR3: CASSGGRPLGPDTQYF. In DNA, the CDR3 is TGTGCCAGCAGCGGTGGCCGACCCCTCGGTCCAGATACGCAGTATTTT. The entire variable domain, with the rest obtained from reference TRBV9 and TRBJ2-3, is as follows: DSGVTQTPKHLITATGQRVTLRCSPRSGDLSVYWYQQSLDQGLQFLIQYYNGEERAKGNILERFSAQQFPDLHSELNLSSLELGDSALYFCASSGGRPLGPDTQYFGPGTRLTVL.

This rearrangement joins TRBV12-3 or TRBV12-4 to TRBJ1-1, with D hard to call. Deletions cut 6 bases from V and 7 bases from J, with 9 bases between. There are 11 residues in the CDR3. The CDR3 nucleotides read TGTGCCAGCAGCCTTACAAGTGAAGCTTTCTTT. Translated, it gives CASSLTSEAFF.

A few counts support this clonotype. This chain joins TRBV7-9 and TRBJ2-1; TRBD2 aligns across 12 bases. CDR1 is SEHNR, CDR2 FQNEAQ, per germline (reference sequence). This CDR3 has 17 amino acids. V was clipped by 7 bases and J by 5 bases; unmatched bases: 12. The CDR3 region is CASIPRATSGGNNEQFF. Written as DNA, the CDR3 is TGTGCCAGCATCCCACGGGCGACTAGCGGGGGAAACAATGAGCAGTTCTTC.

This clonotype has a handful of counts. The rearrangement uses TRBV5-4 and TRBJ2-3; D is undetermined. The CDR3 covers 15 residues. Germline CDR1 and CDR2: SGHNT and YYREEE (reference sequence). Trimming left V 2 bases short and J 0 bases short, with 10 bases between. This CDR3 reads CASSLGSDSTDTQYF. CDR3 in DNA: TGTGCCAGCAGCTTAGGCAGCGACAGCACAGATACGCAGTATTTT.

This clonotype was counted only a few times. The V call is TRBV20-1, the J call TRBJ2-1; 7 bases fit TRBD2. The J segment lost 2 bases and the V segment lost 3 bases, leaving 4 bases of the junction unmatched. This CDR3 is built from 14 residues. Germline values: CDR1 DFQATT, CDR2 SNEGSKA (reference sequence). The CDR3 region has the DNA TGCAGTGCTAGTGAAGCGGGGCCCTACAATGAGCAGTTCTTC. It codes for CSASEAGPYNEQFF.

The DNA of the CDR3 is TGTGCCAGCCCCGACCCGGGCACCGGGGAGCTGTTTTTT. Its translation is CASPDPGTGELFF. The genes are TRBV18 and TRBJ2-2; D is ambiguous. The ends were cut back, 8 bases at V and 4 bases at J, with 11 bases in the middle. CDR3 length equals 13 residues. Per the germline V gene, CDR1 is KGHSH and CDR2 is LQKENI. Supplemented by reference TRBV18 and TRBJ2-2, the full variable domain reads NAGVMQNPRHLVRRRGQEARLRCSPMKGHSHVYWYRQLPEEGLKFMVYLQKENIIDESGMPKERFSAEFPKEGPSILRIQQVVRGDSAAYFCASPDPGTGELFFGEGSRLTVL.

CDR3 sequence reads: CASSLHFGETQYF. In nucleotides, the CDR3 is TGTGCCAGCAGCTTGCACTTCGGAGAGACCCAGTACTTC. The rearrangement uses TRBV7-8 and TRBJ2-5; D remains ambiguous. The V and J ends lost 3 bases and 4 bases respectively, with 9 bases between them. There are 13 residues in the CDR3. The germline gives CDR1 SGHVS, CDR2 FQNEAQ.

This clonotype was detected only a few times. The V call is TRBV9, the J call TRBJ2-2; possibly TRBD2 for D (6 bases). V lost 5 bases and J 2 bases, leaving 13 bases between the germline ends. Germline CDR1 is SGDLS and CDR2 is YYNGEE. The CDR3 totals 15 residues. CDR3 DNA: TGTGCCAGCAGAGCGGGCAGGGATAACACCGGGGAGCTGTTTTTT. Protein: CASRAGRDNTGELFF.

This clonotype has only a few counts. This chain connects TRBV9 to TRBJ2-6; D is unresolved. This CDR3 has 16 residues. V gave up 4 bases and J gave up 0 bases, with 11 bases separating them. Germline V gene sequence: CDR1 SGDLS, CDR2 YYNGEE. DNA of the CDR3: TGTGCCAGCAGCTCCGATCCCCGCTCTGGGGCCAACGTCCTGACTTTC. It specifies CASSSDPRSGANVLTF.

The chain links TRBV28 to TRBJ1-2; D may be TRBD1 (6 bases). This CDR3 region has 15 residues. Germline-derived CDR1 and CDR2 are MDHEN and SYDVKM. Trimming shortened V by 4 bases and J by 8 bases, and 20 bases separated the two germline ends. CDR3 region: CASSYPRGNSVGYTF. The CDR3 DNA is TGTGCCAGCAGTTACCCCAGGGGAAACTCCGTAGGCTACACCTTC.

The chain links TRBV25-1 to TRBJ2-3, with TRBD1 identical over 10 bases. CDR1 and CDR2 (germline): MGHDK, SYGVNS. With 5 bases clipped from V and 3 bases from J, the junction kept 5 bases outside the gene matches. The CDR3 has 15 amino acids. In nucleotides, the CDR3 is TGTGCCAGCAGTAGGGACAGGGGATTGACAGATACGCAGTATTTT. This encodes CASSRDRGLTDTQYF.

The rearrangement uses TRBV6-2 or TRBV6-3 and TRBJ2-1; no reliable D call. The CDR3 is 15 amino acids. With 5 bases removed from V and 5 bases from J, the gap between germline ends came to 16 bases. Looked up from germline, CDR1 is MNHEY and CDR2 is SVGEGT. The CDR3 region is CASSPALSPNNEQFF. As DNA, the CDR3 is TGTGCCAGCAGTCCGGCCCTATCGCCTAACAATGAGCAGTTCTTC.

This clonotype was counted between two and nine times. The gene calls are TRBV7-9 and TRBJ2-5, with no clear D. The CDR3 spans 11 residues. The germline gives CDR1 SEHNR, CDR2 FQNEAQ (reference sequence). Trimming pared 6 bases from V and 4 bases from J, leaving 6 bases between. The CDR3 region is CASRVAETQYF. CDR3 DNA: TGTGCCAGCAGGGTAGCAGAGACCCAGTACTTC.

The table lists this clonotype with a few counts. The chain couples TRBV9 to TRBJ2-5; 11 bases match TRBD2. The V gene's germline CDR1 is SGDLS and CDR2 YYNGEE. V lost 3 bases to trimming and J lost 5 bases; unmatched junction nucleotides: 3. The CDR3 has 14 residues. CDR3 region: CASSGTSGSETQYF. DNA for the CDR3: TGTGCCAGCAGCGGGACTAGCGGGTCCGAGACCCAGTACTTC.